This passage covers 10 T cell receptor beta chains from one sample sequenced in a study of blood T cells in healthy people across ages. For the second PCR, which ran for about 7 to 11 cycles, a sample-barcoded 5' primer and a J-beta primer mix were used. TCRdb used MiXCR to reprocess the 5' RACE reads, holding one entry per CDR3 protein. Of some 1.4 million distinct CDR3 sequences in the sample, 42% were seen once. Source material: blood. The receptors come from a woman between 18 and 30 years old in good health.

This chain joins TRBV5-1 and TRBJ2-5; 7 bases match TRBD2. The CDR3 has 15 residues. V dropped 0 bases and J dropped 5; count of bases not matched to a gene: 7. Germline V gene sequence: CDR1 SGHRS, CDR2 YFSETQ. The CDR3: CASSLDGLERETQYF. The CDR3 coding sequence is TGCGCCAGCAGCTTGGATGGACTAGAAAGGGAGACCCAGTACTTC.

Comments on this clonotype: An end of the junction differs from the germline gene, which may be a read error. The genes are TRBV27 and TRBJ2-7; 9 nucleotides line up with TRBD1. The CDR3 extends over 15 amino acids. Germline CDR1 and CDR2: MNHEY and SMNVEV (reference sequence). This CDR3 reads CAGSKSTGGGYEQYF. The CDR3 nucleotides are TGTGCCGGCAGTAAAAGCACAGGGGGCGGGTACGAGCAGTACTTC.

This chain connects TRBV12-3 or TRBV12-4 to TRBJ2-3; a weak D match, TRBD1 (7 bases). The CDR3 runs to 14 residues. V dropped 10 bases and J dropped 6 bases, with 20 bases sitting between them. In DNA, the CDR3 is TGTGCCAACACCTTCGGAGGAGGGGGCGATACGCAGTATTTT. This translates into CANTFGGGGDTQYF.

This clonotype was seen more than once but under ten times. The rearrangement joins TRBV27 to TRBJ2-3, with D perhaps TRBD1 or TRBD2 (5 bases each). CDR1 and CDR2 from the germline V gene are MNHEY and SMNVEV (reference sequence). V lost 5 bases, J lost 3 bases, and 12 bases lay in between. This CDR3 is built from 14 residues. The CDR3, as DNA: TGTGCCAGCAGTCCCTGGGGGTGGACAGATACGCAGTATTTT. Translation: CASSPWGWTDTQYF.

Note on this clonotype: One end of the junction is discordant with germline, which a read error may explain. This chain connects TRBV27 to TRBJ1-1; 8 bases are a match to TRBD1. This CDR3 is built from 14 residues. Per the germline V gene, CDR1 is MNHEY and CDR2 is SMNVEV (reference sequence). CDR3 residues: CASSLRTGNAEAFF. CDR3 in DNA: TGTGCCAGCAGTTTAAGGACAGGGAACGCTGAAGCTTTCTTT.

This clonotype was seen more than once but under ten times. This chain connects TRBV20-1 to TRBJ2-3; D remains unclear. V dropped 4 bases and J dropped 3 bases, with 11 bases sitting between them. Germline V gene lookup returns CDR1 DFQATT and CDR2 SNEGSKA (reference sequence). CDR3 length equals 13 residues. CDR3 sequence reads: CSAKFRETDTQYF. In DNA, the CDR3 is TGCAGTGCTAAGTTTAGGGAAACAGATACGCAGTATTTT.

The chain is built from TRBV10-2 and TRBJ2-3; TRBD2 matches at 10 bases. Germline CDR1 is WSHSY and CDR2 is SAAADI. The CDR3 sequence is 14 residues long. V trimming: 8 bases; J trimming: 3 bases; junction bases outside the gene matches: 5. CDR3 DNA: TGCGCCAGCCTGACAGCGGGAGGGACAGATACGCAGTATTTT. It yields the protein CASLTAGGTDTQYF.

This rearrangement joins TRBV30 to TRBJ2-1, with TRBD2 matching 8 bases. The CDR3 runs to 16 residues. Trimming removed 5 bases from V and 9 bases from J; junction bases left unmatched: 18. In germline, CDR1 is GTSNPN, CDR2 SVGIG (reference sequence). The CDR3 protein is CAWVPYVSGGPSEQFF. The DNA of the CDR3 is TGTGCCTGGGTCCCCTACGTGTCGGGAGGGCCAAGTGAGCAGTTCTTC.

This chain joins TRBV6-2 or TRBV6-3 and TRBJ2-7, with D tentatively TRBD2 (6 bases). V was trimmed by 7 bases and J by 3 bases, leaving 19 bases between them. Germline CDR1 MNHEY, CDR2 SVGEGT. This CDR3 region has 15 residues. The CDR3 bases are TGTGCCAGCACTTCCCCACGGGACTCCATCTACGAGCAGTACTTC. Its protein product is CASTSPRDSIYEQYF.

This clonotype was found once. With a much larger clone just one base away, this may be a read error. The V call is TRBV10-3, the J call TRBJ2-1; tentative D call: TRBD2 (8 bases). Germline V gene sequence: CDR1 ENHRY, CDR2 SYGVKD. This CDR3 has 17 residues. The V and J ends lost 8 bases and 0 bases respectively, with 20 bases between them. CDR3 loop: CAIARAGDRSSYNEQFF. The CDR3 bases are TGTGCCATCGCTAGAGCGGGGGACAGAAGCTCCTACAATGAGCAGTTCTTC.